A selection of T cell receptor beta chains follows, all from one sample in a study of blood T cell repertoires in COVID-19. Clones were read by immunoSEQ multiplex PCR, and TCRdb kept only the in-frame ones, dropping some. The table has 150,000 to 200,000 clones, approximately 80% seen once; the top ten hold approximately 5.3%. Sequencing was carried out using PBMCs or T cells enriched from blood (not recorded which). These receptor sequences come from a man aged 65 to 79 who had been exposed to COVID-19. CDR3s include the opening cysteine and the closing phenylalanine or tryptophan. A D gene is named only where the DNA matches it firmly. Clone size appears in some rows only: once, few, many, or a class for an expanded clone.

TRBJ1-2	.	.	TRBV6-1	CASSEVFPGDGYTF	TGTGCCAGCAGTGAAGTGTTCCCAGGGGATGGCTACACCTTC
TRBJ1-1	TRBD1	.	TRBV6-2/TRBV6-3	CASSYFTRQGSNTEAFF	TGTGCCAGCAGTTACTTCACCCGACAGGGATCGAACACTGAAGCTTTCTTT
TRBJ2-1	.	.	TRBV3-1/TRBV3-2	CASSPMGGSYNEQFF	TGTGCCAGCAGCCCAATGGGGGGCTCCTACAATGAGCAGTTCTTC
TRBJ1-6	.	.	TRBV6-5	CASRWAQTNSPLHF	TGTGCCAGCAGGTGGGCCCAAACAAATTCACCCCTCCACTTT
TRBJ1-2	TRBD1	.	TRBV30	CAWGEIGTVNYGYTF	TGTGCCTGGGGTGAGATTGGGACAGTCAACTATGGCTACACCTTC
TRBJ2-4	.	few	TRBV5-6	CASSRLVDRRVDIQYF	TGTGCCAGCAGCCGCTTAGTAGACAGGCGTGTAGACATTCAGTACTTC
TRBJ2-4	.	.	TRBV6-2/TRBV6-3	CASSYRGFGSNIQYF	TGTGCCAGCAGTTATCGGGGATTCGGTTCGAACATTCAGTACTTC
TRBJ2-2	TRBD1	.	TRBV2	CASFRGQGPGELFF	TGTGCCAGCTTTAGGGGGCAAGGCCCCGGGGAGCTGTTTTTT
TRBJ1-1	.	once	TRBV19	CASREGGRRTEAFF	TGTGCCAGTAGGGAAGGAGGGCGTAGAACTGAAGCTTTCTTT
TRBJ1-1	.	.	TRBV11-2	CASSLERTSNTEAFF	TGTGCCAGCAGCTTAGAGCGGACATCGAACACTGAAGCTTTCTTT
TRBJ2-7	TRBD1	.	TRBV28	CASSIGTVLYEQYF	TGTGCCAGCAGCATCGGGACAGTGTTGTACGAGCAGTACTTC
TRBJ2-7	.	.	TRBV3-1/TRBV3-2	CASSQGPYEQYF	TGTGCCAGCAGCCAAGGGCCCTACGAGCAGTACTTC
TRBJ1-5	TRBD1	.	TRBV10-1	CASSPTGFSNQPQHF	TGCGCCAGCAGCCCGACAGGGTTTAGCAATCAGCCCCAGCATTTT
TRBJ2-6	TRBD2	.	TRBV19	CASSVPGLASSGANVLTF	TGTGCCAGTAGTGTACCGGGACTAGCGTCGTCTGGGGCCAACGTCCTGACTTTC
TRBJ1-3	TRBD1	.	TRBV7-6	CASSLVSGRGFGNTIYF	TGTGCCAGCAGCTTAGTGTCGGGCAGGGGGTTTGGAAACACCATATATTTT
TRBJ1-3	.	.	TRBV7-6	CASSPQTAGNTIYF	TGTGCCAGCAGCCCCCAGACAGCTGGAAACACCATATATTTT
TRBJ2-2	.	.	TRBV3-1/TRBV3-2	CASSQGQINTGELFF	TGTGCCAGCAGCCAAGGGCAGATAAACACCGGGGAGCTGTTTTTT
TRBJ2-7	TRBD2	.	TRBV6-2/TRBV6-3	CASSQPSGGAFEQYF	TGTGCCAGCAGCCAGCCTAGCGGGGGGGCGTTCGAGCAGTACTTC
TRBJ1-5	.	.	TRBV30	CAWSETVYSNQPQHF	TGTGCCTGGAGTGAAACGGTTTATAGCAATCAGCCCCAGCATTTT
TRBJ1-2	.	few	TRBV5-1	CASSLEGSNYGYTF	TGCGCCAGCAGCTTGGAGGGGTCCAACTATGGCTACACCTTC
TRBJ1-2	.	once	TRBV3-1/TRBV3-2	CASSLEGSNYGYTF	TGTGCCAGCAGCCTCGAGGGCTCAAACTATGGCTACACCTTC
TRBJ1-2	TRBD1	.	TRBV7-8	CASSPGGWGYTF	TGTGCCAGCAGCCCAGGGGGCTGGGGCTACACCTTC
TRBJ1-5	.	.	TRBV4-3	CASSQDRGQPQHF	TGCGCCAGCAGCCAAGATAGGGGTCAGCCCCAGCATTTT
TRBJ2-1	.	.	TRBV7-2	CASSPGGFVGENEQFF	TGTGCCAGCAGCCCCGGGGGTTTTGTTGGGGAGAATGAGCAGTTCTTC
TRBJ2-3	TRBD2	.	TRBV4-1	CASSQDRLAGVSRDTQYF	TGCGCCAGCAGCCAAGATAGGCTAGCGGGAGTATCGAGGGATACGCAGTATTTT
TRBJ2-3	TRBD2	.	TRBV2	CASGRGGDTQYF	TGTGCCAGCGGGAGGGGCGGGGATACGCAGTATTTT
TRBJ1-2	.	few	TRBV2	CASSAGLTSGYTF	TGTGCCAGCAGCGCGGGACTCACGTCTGGCTACACCTTC
TRBJ2-7	.	.	TRBV28	CASSLAGYRYEQYF	TGTGCCAGCAGCCTTGCAGGGTACCGGTACGAGCAGTACTTC
TRBJ1-5	TRBD1	.	TRBV5-4	CASSLTTGTGNQPQHF	TGTGCCAGCAGCCTCACAACCGGGACAGGAAATCAGCCCCAGCATTTT
TRBJ1-2	TRBD1	.	TRBV28	CASKFFTGAAYGYTF	TGTGCCAGCAAATTTTTTACAGGGGCAGCCTATGGCTACACCTTC
TRBJ1-2	TRBD1	.	TRBV6-6	CASSYRTGSGYGYTF	TGTGCCAGCAGTTACCGGACAGGGTCGGGCTATGGCTACACCTTC
TRBJ2-5	TRBD1	.	TRBV24-1	CATSDPDRVEETQYF	TGTGCCACCAGTGACCCTGACAGGGTTGAAGAGACCCAGTACTTC
TRBJ2-2	TRBD1	.	TRBV4-1	CASSSGQGSTGELFF	TGCGCCAGCAGCTCGGGACAGGGGTCCACCGGGGAGCTGTTTTTT
TRBJ1-2	.	.	TRBV6-5	CASRPQGLSYGYTF	TGTGCCAGCAGGCCACAGGGTCTCAGCTATGGCTACACCTTC
TRBJ1-1	.	once	TRBV12-3/TRBV12-4	CASSFMANTEAFF	TGTGCCAGCAGTTTTATGGCGAACACTGAAGCTTTCTTT
TRBJ1-2	.	.	TRBV28	CASSSPGTTYYGYTF	TGTGCCAGCAGTTCGCCTGGGACAACTTATTATGGCTACACCTTC
TRBJ2-1	TRBD2	.	TRBV11-2	CATQVAGGSYNEQFF	TGTGCCACCCAGGTGGCGGGAGGGTCCTACAATGAGCAGTTCTTC
TRBJ1-2	.	.	TRBV29-1	CSYIPGHGYGYTF	TGCAGCTATATACCGGGACACGGCTATGGCTACACCTTC
TRBJ2-2	.	.	TRBV18	CASSPISLNTGELFF	TGTGCCAGCTCACCAATCTCTTTAAACACCGGGGAGCTGTTTTTT
TRBJ2-1	TRBD2	.	TRBV7-8	CASSFAGTSGSYNEQFF	TGTGCCAGCAGCTTTGCCGGGACTAGCGGGAGCTACAATGAGCAGTTCTTC
TRBJ1-2	.	.	TRBV2	CASSVGGYGYTF	TGTGCCAGCAGTGTTGGAGGCTATGGCTACACCTTC
TRBJ1-1	.	.	TRBV7-2	CASSLNSGITEAFF	TGTGCCAGCAGCTTAAATTCAGGGATTACTGAAGCTTTCTTT
TRBJ1-5	.	.	TRBV9	CASSVGGGLAVNQPQHF	TGTGCCAGCAGCGTAGGTGGGGGCCTGGCAGTCAATCAGCCCCAGCATTTT
TRBJ1-6	TRBD1	.	TRBV18	CASLGQGLNSPLHF	TGTGCCAGCCTCGGACAGGGCCTAAATTCACCCCTCCACTTT
TRBJ2-1	.	.	TRBV7-2	CASSPPGVSSYNEQFF	TGTGCCAGCAGCCCCCCCGGGGTTAGCTCCTACAATGAGCAGTTCTTC
TRBJ1-4	.	.	TRBV4-3	CASSQDLQANEKLFF	TGCGCCAGCAGCCAAGATCTACAGGCCAATGAAAAACTGTTTTTT
TRBJ2-1	.	.	TRBV6-5	CASSYSDSHEQFF	TGTGCCAGCAGTTACTCCGATAGCCATGAGCAGTTCTTC
TRBJ1-5	TRBD1	once	TRBV4-1	CASSQQGDDNQPQHF	TGCGCCAGCAGCCAACAGGGGGATGACAATCAGCCCCAGCATTTT
TRBJ1-3	.	.	TRBV7-6	CASSYGGRNGNTIYF	TGTGCCAGCAGCTACGGGGGGCGGAATGGAAACACCATATATTTT
TRBJ2-3	TRBD2	.	TRBV27	CASSVNGLASTDTQYF	TGTGCCAGCAGTGTCAATGGACTAGCATCGACAGATACGCAGTATTTT
TRBJ2-1	TRBD1	once	TRBV12-3/TRBV12-4	CASSRGQGHEQFF	TGTGCCAGCAGTCGCGGACAGGGCCATGAGCAGTTCTTC
TRBJ2-1	.	.	TRBV5-1	CASSANPGQLGNEQFF	TGCGCCAGCAGCGCCAACCCGGGCCAACTAGGGAATGAGCAGTTCTTC
TRBJ2-6	.	.	TRBV2	CASSERWGPVAAPRANVLTF	TGTGCCAGCAGTGAAAGGTGGGGGCCCGTCGCGGCCCCTAGGGCCAACGTCCTGACTTTC
TRBJ2-1	.	.	TRBV7-2	CASSLVFKQDEQFF	TGTGCCAGCAGCTTAGTGTTCAAGCAAGATGAGCAGTTCTTC
TRBJ1-2	.	once	TRBV6-2/TRBV6-3	CASSYSIGESGYTF	TGTGCCAGCAGTTACTCGATCGGGGAATCTGGCTACACCTTC
TRBJ1-1	.	once	TRBV19	CATIESSHTEAFF	TGTGCCACCATCGAGAGTTCCCACACTGAAGCTTTCTTT
TRBJ2-3	.	.	TRBV14	CASSLVGLATDTQYF	TGTGCCAGCAGCCTTGTAGGGCTAGCGACAGATACGCAGTATTTT